This T cell receptor (beta chain) was profiled in a study of blood T cell repertoires in COVID-19. Study-level information: Sites across the United States, Italy and Spain contributed samples from acute and convalescent COVID-19. The cDNA or gDNA used as material had been derived from T cells, B-cell-depleted T cells, or PBMCs.

Authors' methods: Amplifying reference gene primers gave estimates of nucleated cell counts. Assay: immunoSEQ multiplex PCR; the TCRdb copy retains only in-frame clones and omits some. V, J and clone size reflect that table, while D and trimming were determined from the DNA. The sample holds around 280,000 clones, around 85% seen once. The germline V gene has CDR1 SQVTM and CDR2 ANQGSEA. The CDR3 extends over 13 amino acids. The ends were cut back, 5 bases at V and 0 bases at J, with 8 bases in the middle. Sequencing used peripheral blood. The genes are TRBV29-1 and TRBJ1-3; no firm D call. This TCR came from a woman in her 30s who had recovered from COVID-19. The CDR3 sequence is CSVQQLSGNTIYF. Written as DNA, the CDR3 is TGCAGCGTTCAACAGCTCTCTGGAAACACCATATATTTT.